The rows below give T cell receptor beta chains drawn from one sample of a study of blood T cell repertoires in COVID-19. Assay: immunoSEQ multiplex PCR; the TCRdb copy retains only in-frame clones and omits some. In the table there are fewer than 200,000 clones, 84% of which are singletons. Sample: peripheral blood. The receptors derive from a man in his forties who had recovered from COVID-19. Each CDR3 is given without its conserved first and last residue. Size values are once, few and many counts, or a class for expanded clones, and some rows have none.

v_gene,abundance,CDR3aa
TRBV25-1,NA,ASSEYPPRLAHSYEQY
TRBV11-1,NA,ASSSLRGQTYEQY
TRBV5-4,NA,ASSLADTQY
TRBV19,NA,ASSTLSVLGETQY
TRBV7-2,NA,AIRDTNTGELF
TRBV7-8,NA,ASSFYRGDTQY
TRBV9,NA,ASSVGSSLTGELF
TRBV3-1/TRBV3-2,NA,ASSLGGPYEQF
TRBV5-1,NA,ASSLYDRVGHEQY
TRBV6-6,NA,ASRNGQGNYEQY
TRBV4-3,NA,ASSGLGTDTQY
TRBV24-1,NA,ATQDRPNQPQH
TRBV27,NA,ASSLGGRGGGPYNEQF
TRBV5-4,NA,ASSFAGGSYEQY
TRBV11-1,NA,ASSALYNEQF
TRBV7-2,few,ASSLGSGTGLNGYT
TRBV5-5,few,ASGSWELNTGELF
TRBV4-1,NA,ASSRLGQANTEAF
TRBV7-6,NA,ASSLGQGLTGANVLT
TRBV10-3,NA,VSGTDTDTQY
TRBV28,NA,ASSGQDRSTDTQY
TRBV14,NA,ASSRTGTASSYEQY
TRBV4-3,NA,ASSRAMGPNTGELF
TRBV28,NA,ASRRRGGNTEAF
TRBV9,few,ASSVAGGVDQPQH
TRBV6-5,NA,ASKRQGNYGYT
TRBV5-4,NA,ASSLGLSGNTIY
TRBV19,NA,ASSVRQRDEQF
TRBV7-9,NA,ASSLGVSGGTDTQY
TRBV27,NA,ASSLLLAGEQQY